The 12 T cell receptor beta chains reported below all come from one sample, sequenced in a study of blood T cell repertoires in COVID-19. The data were produced by immunoSEQ multiplex PCR, yet TCRdb's version contains in-frame clones alone and is incomplete. Here the sample spans 97,000 or so clones, 80% to 90% being singletons. Sequencing was performed on peripheral blood. Every receptor here comes from a man aged 35 to 55 with active or convalescent COVID-19.

The chain combines TRBV7-2 with TRBJ2-7; D not resolved. V was trimmed by 2 bases and J by 4 bases, leaving 15 bases between them. Germline CDR1 and CDR2: SGHTA and FQGNSA. This CDR3 has 15 amino acids. The CDR3 sequence is CASSLSGALTYEQYF. The CDR3 nucleotides are TGTGCCAGCAGCTTATCGGGTGCTCTTACTTACGAGCAGTACTTC.

The chain carries TRBV18 and TRBJ2-1; D is perhaps TRBD2 (7 bases). The germline V gene encodes CDR1 KGHSH and CDR2 LQKENI. Trimming took off 6 bases at V and 4 bases at J, with 13 bases between the two ends. The CDR3 has 14 amino acids. The CDR3 spells CASSAGAQYNEQFF. CDR3 sequence (DNA): TGTGCCAGCTCGGCGGGGGCCCAGTACAATGAGCAGTTCTTC. Full variable domain (remainder filled in from reference TRBV18 and TRBJ2-1): NAGVMQNPRHLVRRRGQEARLRCSPMKGHSHVYWYRQLPEEGLKFMVYLQKENIIDESGMPKERFSAEFPKEGPSILRIQQVVRGDSAAYFCASSAGAQYNEQFFGPGTRLTVL.

The rearrangement links TRBV7-9 to TRBJ2-2; a possible D gene is TRBD1 (5 bases). This CDR3 region has 15 residues. Per germline, CDR1 SEHNR and CDR2 FQNEAQ (reference sequence). V was trimmed by 1 base and J by 4 bases, leaving 10 bases between them. CDR3 protein: CASSLGQGPTGELFF. The CDR3 coding sequence is TGTGCCAGCAGCTTAGGTCAGGGCCCCACCGGGGAGCTGTTTTTT.

The rearrangement links TRBV15 to TRBJ1-3; weak D call: TRBD1 (6 bases). This CDR3 spans 15 amino acids. Germline CDR1 LNHNV, CDR2 YYDKDF (reference sequence). The V and J ends lost 0 bases and 4 bases respectively, with 10 bases between them. The CDR3 loop is CATSRDPTGGNTIYF. CDR3 in DNA: TGTGCCACCAGCAGAGATCCAACAGGGGGAAACACCATATATTTT.

A single count supports this clone. This chain links TRBV5-1 with TRBJ1-2, with 8 bases that match TRBD1. The CDR3 has 13 residues. J was trimmed by 4 bases and V by 4 bases; bases with no gene match: 3. In germline, CDR1 is SGHRS, CDR2 YFSETQ. CDR3 residues: CASSPGQAYGYTF. In DNA, the CDR3 is TGCGCCAGCAGCCCGGGACAGGCCTATGGCTACACCTTC.

The V call is TRBV14, the J call TRBJ1-2, with D perhaps TRBD1 (6 bases). CDR1 is SGHDN and CDR2 is FVKESK in the germline V gene. The germline V and J ends were trimmed by 4 bases and 6 bases, with 12 bases remaining between them. The CDR3 consists of 13 residues. CDR3 sequence reads: CASSRGGLNGYTF. Written as DNA, the CDR3 is TGTGCCAGCAGCCGAGGGGGTCTGAATGGCTACACCTTC.

The V gene is TRBV4-1, the J gene TRBJ1-3; 7 bases agree with TRBD1. The CDR3 sequence is 15 residues long. J was trimmed by 3 bases and V by 0 bases; bases with no gene match: 2. Germline lookup yields CDR1 MGHRA and CDR2 YSYEKL. The CDR3 spells CASSQDDRVGNTIYF. The DNA of the CDR3 is TGCGCCAGCAGCCAAGATGACAGGGTTGGAAACACCATATATTTT.

The gene calls are TRBV3-1 (or the pseudogene TRBV3-2) and TRBJ1-1; tentatively, D is TRBD1 (6 bases). This CDR3 contains 15 residues. CDR1 and CDR2 (germline): LGHDT, YNNKEL (reference sequence). Trimming took 3 bases from V and 0 from J, leaving 11 bases between them. The CDR3 reads CASSQAGALNTEAFF. As DNA, the CDR3 is TGTGCCAGCAGCCAGGCAGGGGCCCTGAACACTGAAGCTTTCTTT.

The gene calls are TRBV5-6 and TRBJ1-1, with unresolved D. The germline V and J ends were trimmed by 4 bases and 0 bases, with 19 bases remaining between them. The CDR3 contains 17 residues. CDR1 SGHDT and CDR2 YYEEEE come from the germline V gene. This CDR3 reads CASSPFEGPLLNTEAFF. CDR3 coding DNA: TGTGCCAGCAGCCCCTTCGAGGGTCCCTTATTGAACACTGAAGCTTTCTTT.

The chain combines TRBV27 with TRBJ1-5; 9 bases agree with TRBD1. The V segment lost 5 bases and the J segment 3 bases; nucleotides outside the gene matches: 11. This CDR3 has 17 residues. Looked up from germline, CDR1 is MNHEY and CDR2 is SMNVEV (reference sequence). The CDR3 nucleotides read TGTGCCAGCAGTACTGCGACAGGGGGAGAAAACAATCAGCCCCAGCATTTT. Translating it yields CASSTATGGENNQPQHF.

The CDR3 nucleotides read TGTGCCAGCAGCAAAACGGACAGGATGAACACTGAAGCTTTCTTT. Translation gives CASSKTDRMNTEAFF. The rearrangement links TRBV3-1 (or the pseudogene TRBV3-2) to TRBJ1-1, with 7 bases matching TRBD1. Losses at the gene ends were 5 bases for V and 0 bases for J; bases not matched to a gene: 6. The CDR3 runs to 15 residues. CDR1 and CDR2 (germline): LGHDT, YNNKEL (reference sequence).

V usage is TRBV30 and J usage is TRBJ2-3; the match to TRBD2 covers 9 bases. J gave up 3 bases and V 0 bases, and 4 bases lay outside the gene matches. Germline V CDR1 and CDR2: GTSNPN, SVGIG (reference sequence). CDR3 length: 15 residues. The CDR3 DNA reads as TGTGCCTGGAGTGTGCGGGGGGGCCCGACAGATACGCAGTATTTT. It encodes CAWSVRGGPTDTQYF.